This TCR beta chain was captured in a study of post-analysis software for immune sequencing data. Regarding the study as a whole: In patients, 4 to 6 TRBV segments were more frequent than in controls, with TRBV5-6, TRBV5-1 and TRBV20-1 among them.

In the case of this clonotype: The antigen is unknown.

The CDR3 contains 16 residues. V dropped 3 bases and J dropped 4; count of bases not matched to a gene: 5. The germline V gene has CDR1 SGHVS and CDR2 FNYEAQ. Unique molecular identifiers tagged the TCR beta cDNA libraries. MiXCR was run by TCRdb on the PCR reads, yielding one entry per CDR3 protein. The table lists about 770,000 distinct CDR3 sequences, roughly 50% of them singletons. The chain combines TRBV7-6 with TRBJ2-3, with 12 bases lining up with TRBD2. This clonotype originated in a girl between 5 and 17 years old with multiple sclerosis. The sample consisted of blood. The chain's CDR3 is CASSFSTSGSADTQYF. CDR3 nucleotide sequence: TGTGCCAGCAGCTTCTCGACTAGCGGGAGTGCAGATACGCAGTATTTT.